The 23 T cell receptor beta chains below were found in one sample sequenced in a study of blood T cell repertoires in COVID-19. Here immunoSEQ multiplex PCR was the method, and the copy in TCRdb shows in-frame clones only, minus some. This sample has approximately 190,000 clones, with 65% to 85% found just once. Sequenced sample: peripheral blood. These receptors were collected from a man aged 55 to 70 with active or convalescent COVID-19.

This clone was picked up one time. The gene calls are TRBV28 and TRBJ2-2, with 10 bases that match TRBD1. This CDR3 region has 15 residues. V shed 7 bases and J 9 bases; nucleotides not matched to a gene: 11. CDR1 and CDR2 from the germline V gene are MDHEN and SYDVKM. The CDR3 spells CASTPRGTGVRELFF. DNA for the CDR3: TGTGCCAGCACCCCCCGGGGGACAGGGGTACGGGAGCTGTTTTTT.

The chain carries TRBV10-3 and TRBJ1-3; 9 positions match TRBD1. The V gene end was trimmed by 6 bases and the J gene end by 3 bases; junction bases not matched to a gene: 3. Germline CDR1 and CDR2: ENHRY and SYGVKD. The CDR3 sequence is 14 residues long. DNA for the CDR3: TGTGCCATCAGGCCGGGACAGGGTGGAAACACCATATATTTT. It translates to CAIRPGQGGNTIYF.

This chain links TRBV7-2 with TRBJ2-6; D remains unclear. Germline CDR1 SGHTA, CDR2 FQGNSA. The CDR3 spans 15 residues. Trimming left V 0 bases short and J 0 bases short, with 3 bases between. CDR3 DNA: TGTGCCAGCAGCTTAGCCCTCTCTGGGGCCAACGTCCTGACTTTC. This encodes CASSLALSGANVLTF.

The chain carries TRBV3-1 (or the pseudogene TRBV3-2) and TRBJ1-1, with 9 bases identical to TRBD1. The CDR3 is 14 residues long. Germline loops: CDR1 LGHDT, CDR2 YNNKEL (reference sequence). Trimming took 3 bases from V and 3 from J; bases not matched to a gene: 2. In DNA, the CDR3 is TGTGCCAGCAGCCAGAACAGGGGGCACACTGAAGCTTTCTTT. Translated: CASSQNRGHTEAFF.

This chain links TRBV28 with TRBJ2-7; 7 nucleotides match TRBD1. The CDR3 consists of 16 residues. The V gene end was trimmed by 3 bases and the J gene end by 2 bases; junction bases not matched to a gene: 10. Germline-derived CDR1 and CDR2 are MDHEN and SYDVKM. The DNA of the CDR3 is TGTGCCAGCAGTTTTTCGATCTACGGGACAGCCTACGAGCAGTACTTC. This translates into CASSFSIYGTAYEQYF.

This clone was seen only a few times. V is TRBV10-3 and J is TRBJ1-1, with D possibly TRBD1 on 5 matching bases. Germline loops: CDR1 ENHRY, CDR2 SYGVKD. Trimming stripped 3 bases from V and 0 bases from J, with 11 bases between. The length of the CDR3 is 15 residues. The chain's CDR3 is CAISEPGNMNTEAFF. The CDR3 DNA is TGTGCCATCAGTGAACCAGGGAACATGAACACTGAAGCTTTCTTT.

This CDR3 is CATSDLGTGPNTGELFF. In DNA form, the CDR3 reads TGTGCCACCAGTGATTTGGGTACAGGACCGAACACCGGGGAGCTGTTTTTT. V and J are TRBV24-1 and TRBJ2-2; D is perhaps TRBD1 (5 bases). Looked up from germline, CDR1 is KGHDR and CDR2 is SFDVKD. The CDR3 is 17 amino acids. Trimming pared 0 bases from V and 0 bases from J, leaving 10 bases between.

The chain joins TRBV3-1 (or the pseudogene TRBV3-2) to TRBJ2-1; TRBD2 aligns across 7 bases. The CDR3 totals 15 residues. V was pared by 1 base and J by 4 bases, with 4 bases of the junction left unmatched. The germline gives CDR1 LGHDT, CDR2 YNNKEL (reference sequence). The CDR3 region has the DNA TGTGCCAGCAGCCAAGTGCTAGCGGTATACAATGAGCAGTTCTTC. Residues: CASSQVLAVYNEQFF.

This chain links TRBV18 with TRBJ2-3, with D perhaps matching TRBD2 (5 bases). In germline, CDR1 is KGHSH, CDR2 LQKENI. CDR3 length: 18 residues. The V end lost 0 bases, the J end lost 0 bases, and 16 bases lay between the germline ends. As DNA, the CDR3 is TGTGCCAGCTCACCACCCATGCCCGGACTCAAGAGCACAGATACGCAGTATTTT. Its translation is CASSPPMPGLKSTDTQYF. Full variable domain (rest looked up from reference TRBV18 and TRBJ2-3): NAGVMQNPRHLVRRRGQEARLRCSPMKGHSHVYWYRQLPEEGLKFMVYLQKENIIDESGMPKERFSAEFPKEGPSILRIQQVVRGDSAAYFCASSPPMPGLKSTDTQYFGPGTRLTVL.

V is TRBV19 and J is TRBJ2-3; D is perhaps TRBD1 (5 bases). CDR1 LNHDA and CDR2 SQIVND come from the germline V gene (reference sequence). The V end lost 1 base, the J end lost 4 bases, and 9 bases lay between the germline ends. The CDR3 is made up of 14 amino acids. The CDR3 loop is CASSIGRGPDTQYF. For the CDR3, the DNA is TGTGCCAGTAGTATAGGAAGGGGCCCAGATACGCAGTATTTT.

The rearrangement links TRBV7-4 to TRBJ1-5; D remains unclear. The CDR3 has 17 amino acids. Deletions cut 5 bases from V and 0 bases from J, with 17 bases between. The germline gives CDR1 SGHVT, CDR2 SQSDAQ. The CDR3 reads CASSGWESGDSNQPQHF. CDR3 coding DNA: TGTGCCAGCAGCGGATGGGAGTCAGGAGATAGCAATCAGCCCCAGCATTTT.

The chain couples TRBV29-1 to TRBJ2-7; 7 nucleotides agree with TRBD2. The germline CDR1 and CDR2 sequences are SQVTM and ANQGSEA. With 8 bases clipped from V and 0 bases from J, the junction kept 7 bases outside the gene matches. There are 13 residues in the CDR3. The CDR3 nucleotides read TGCAGCTCTGTCCGGGGGGACTCCTACGAGCAGTACTTC. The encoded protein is CSSVRGDSYEQYF.

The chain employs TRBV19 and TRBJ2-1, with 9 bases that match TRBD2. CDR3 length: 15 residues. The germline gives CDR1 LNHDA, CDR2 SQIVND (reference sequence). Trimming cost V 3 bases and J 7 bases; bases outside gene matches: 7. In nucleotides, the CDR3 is TGTGCCAGTAGTATCAAAGCGGGAGGATGGAATGAGCAGTTCTTC. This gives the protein CASSIKAGGWNEQFF.

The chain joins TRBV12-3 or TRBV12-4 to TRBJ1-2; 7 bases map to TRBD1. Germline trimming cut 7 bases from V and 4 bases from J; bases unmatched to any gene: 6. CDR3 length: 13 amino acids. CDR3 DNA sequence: TGTGCCAGCAATACCGGGACAGCCTATGGCTACACCTTC. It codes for CASNTGTAYGYTF.

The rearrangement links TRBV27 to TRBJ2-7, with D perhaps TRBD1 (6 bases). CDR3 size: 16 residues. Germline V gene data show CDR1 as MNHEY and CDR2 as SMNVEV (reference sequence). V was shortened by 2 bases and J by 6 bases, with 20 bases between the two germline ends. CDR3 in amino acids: CASSLPQGFYTSEQYF. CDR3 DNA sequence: TGTGCCAGCAGTTTACCTCAGGGGTTTTACACTAGCGAGCAGTACTTC.

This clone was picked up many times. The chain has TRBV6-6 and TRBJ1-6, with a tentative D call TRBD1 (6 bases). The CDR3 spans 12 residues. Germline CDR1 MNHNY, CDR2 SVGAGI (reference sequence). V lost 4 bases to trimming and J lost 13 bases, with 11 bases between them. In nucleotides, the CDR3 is TGTGCCAGCAGTTTACGGACAGCTCCCCTCCACTTT. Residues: CASSLRTAPLHF.

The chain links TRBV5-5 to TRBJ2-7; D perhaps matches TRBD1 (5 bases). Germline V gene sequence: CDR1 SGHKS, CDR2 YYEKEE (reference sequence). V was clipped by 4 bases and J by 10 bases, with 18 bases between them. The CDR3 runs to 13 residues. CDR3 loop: CASSPDISPRQYF. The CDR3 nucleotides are TGTGCCAGCAGCCCGGACATTAGTCCTCGCCAGTACTTC.

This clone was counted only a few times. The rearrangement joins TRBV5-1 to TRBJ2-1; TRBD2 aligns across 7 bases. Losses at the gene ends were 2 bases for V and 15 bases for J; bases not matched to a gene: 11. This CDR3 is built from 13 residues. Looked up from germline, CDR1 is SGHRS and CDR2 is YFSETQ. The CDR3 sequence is CASSLGGSPRGFF. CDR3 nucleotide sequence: TGCGCCAGCAGCTTAGGCGGGAGCCCCCGGGGGTTCTTC.

Here the CDR3 reads CASRGTGDQPQHF. In DNA form, the CDR3 reads TGTGCCAGTAGAGGGACAGGGGATCAGCCCCAGCATTTT. The rearrangement uses TRBV19 and TRBJ1-5, with 10 nucleotides matching TRBD1. CDR3 size: 13 residues. CDR1 is LNHDA, CDR2 SQIVND, per germline (reference sequence). V was clipped by 6 bases and J by 5 bases; unmatched bases: 1.

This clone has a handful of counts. In DNA form, the CDR3 reads TGTGCCAGCAGCAGACTAGTAGGCTACACCTTC. It specifies CASSRLVGYTF. This chain joins TRBV28 and TRBJ1-2; unclear D gene. The germline CDR1 and CDR2 sequences are MDHEN and SYDVKM. With 6 bases removed from V and 8 bases from J, the gap between germline ends came to 10 bases. The CDR3 is made up of 11 amino acids.

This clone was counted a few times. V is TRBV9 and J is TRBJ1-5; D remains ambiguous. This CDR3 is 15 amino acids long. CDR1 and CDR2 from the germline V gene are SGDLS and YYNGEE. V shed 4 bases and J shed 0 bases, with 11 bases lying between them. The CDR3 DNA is TGTGCCAGCAGCCTGGACGGGGATAGCAATCAGCCCCAGCATTTT. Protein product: CASSLDGDSNQPQHF.

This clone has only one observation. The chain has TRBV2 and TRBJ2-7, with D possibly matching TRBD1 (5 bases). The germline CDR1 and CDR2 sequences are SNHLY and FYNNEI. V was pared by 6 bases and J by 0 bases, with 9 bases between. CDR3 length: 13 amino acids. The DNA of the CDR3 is TGTGCCAGCAGCCGACAGAACTCCTACGAGCAGTACTTC. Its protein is CASSRQNSYEQYF.

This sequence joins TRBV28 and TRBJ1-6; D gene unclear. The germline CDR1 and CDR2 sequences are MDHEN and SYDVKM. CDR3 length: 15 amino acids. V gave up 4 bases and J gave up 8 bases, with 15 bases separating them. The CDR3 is CASSSLSFADSPLHF. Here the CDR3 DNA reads TGTGCCAGCAGTTCCCTCTCCTTTGCGGATTCACCCCTCCACTTT.